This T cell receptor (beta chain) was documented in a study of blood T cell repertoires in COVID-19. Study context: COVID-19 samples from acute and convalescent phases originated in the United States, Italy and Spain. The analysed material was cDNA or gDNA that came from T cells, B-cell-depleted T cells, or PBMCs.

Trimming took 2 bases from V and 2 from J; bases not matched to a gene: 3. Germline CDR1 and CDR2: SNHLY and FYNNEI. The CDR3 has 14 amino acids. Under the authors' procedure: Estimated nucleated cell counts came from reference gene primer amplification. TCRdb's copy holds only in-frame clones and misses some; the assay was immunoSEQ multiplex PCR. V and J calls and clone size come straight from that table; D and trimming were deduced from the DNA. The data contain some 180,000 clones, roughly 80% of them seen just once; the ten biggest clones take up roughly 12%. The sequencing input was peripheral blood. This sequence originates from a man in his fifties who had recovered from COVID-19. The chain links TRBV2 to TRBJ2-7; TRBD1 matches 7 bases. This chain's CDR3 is CASSERGQAYEQYF. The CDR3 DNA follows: TGTGCCAGCAGTGAAAGGGGGCAGGCCTACGAGCAGTACTTC.